A single TCR beta chain is shown here with its context. Its antigen remains unidentified. The sample comes from a study of T cell clusters in autoimmune cytopenias. On the study more broadly: A median of about 49,000 TRB reads per sample yielded a median approximately 2,200 distinct clonotypes. Points from the study as a whole: The T cell clusters came from computational analysis alone and lack functional validation. Physiological T cell clusters of healthy donors were apparently absent in primary autoimmune cytopenia patients. TRB repertoire shifts in secondary cytopenia and chronic lymphocytic leukemia mostly reflected lymphoma, not autoimmunity.

Roughly 38,000 genome equivalents of blood DNA were amplified for TRB. The CDR3 totals 11 residues. Germline lookup yields CDR1 MNHEY and CDR2 SVGAGI. TRB rearrangements were amplified by touch-down multiplex PCR with mixed TRB-A/B primers. TCRdb re-analyzed the multiplex PCR reads; it lists each CDR3 protein once, without DNA. In total, the table holds around 2,500 distinct CDR3 sequences. This sequence was found in a human donor with an autoimmune cytopenia or autoimmune hepatitis (not recorded which). The sequencing input was peripheral blood. The rearrangement uses TRBV6-5 and TRBJ1-2. The CDR3 loop reads CASSLDYGYTF.